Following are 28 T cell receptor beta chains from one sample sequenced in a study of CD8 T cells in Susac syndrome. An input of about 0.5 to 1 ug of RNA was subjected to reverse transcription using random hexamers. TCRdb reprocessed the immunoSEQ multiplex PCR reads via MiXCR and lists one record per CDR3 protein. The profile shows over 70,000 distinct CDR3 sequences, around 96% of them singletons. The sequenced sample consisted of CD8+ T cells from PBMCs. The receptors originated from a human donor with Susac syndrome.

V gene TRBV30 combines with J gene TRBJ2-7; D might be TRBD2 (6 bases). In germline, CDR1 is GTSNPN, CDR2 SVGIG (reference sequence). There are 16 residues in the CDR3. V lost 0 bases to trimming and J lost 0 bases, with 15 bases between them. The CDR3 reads CAWSVSGTVSSYEQYF. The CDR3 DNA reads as TGTGCCTGGAGTGTCTCCGGGACTGTGAGCTCCTACGAGCAGTACTTC.

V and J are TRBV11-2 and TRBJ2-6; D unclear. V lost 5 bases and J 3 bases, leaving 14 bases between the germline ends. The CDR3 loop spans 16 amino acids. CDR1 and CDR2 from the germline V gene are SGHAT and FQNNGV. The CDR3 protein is CASSPGGLNGANVLTF. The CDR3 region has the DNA TGTGCCAGCAGCCCCGGCGGCCTCAATGGGGCCAACGTCCTGACTTTC.

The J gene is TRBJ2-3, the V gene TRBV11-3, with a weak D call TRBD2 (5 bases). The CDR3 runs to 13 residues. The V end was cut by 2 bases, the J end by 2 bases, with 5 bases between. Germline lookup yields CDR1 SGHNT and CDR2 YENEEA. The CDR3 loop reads CASSLRDTDTQYF. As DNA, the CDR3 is TGTGCCAGCAGCTTACGGGACACAGATACGCAGTATTTT.

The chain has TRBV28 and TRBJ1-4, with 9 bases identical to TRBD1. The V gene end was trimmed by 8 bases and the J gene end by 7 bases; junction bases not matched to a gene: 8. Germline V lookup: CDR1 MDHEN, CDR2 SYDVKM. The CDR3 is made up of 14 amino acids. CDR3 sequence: CASSRDRDSEKLFF. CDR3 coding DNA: TGTGCCAGCTCCCGGGACAGGGATAGTGAAAAACTGTTTTTT.

CDR3 sequence: CASSDGQGWQPQHF. Written as DNA, the CDR3 is TGTGCCAGCAGTGATGGACAGGGCTGGCAGCCCCAGCATTTT. This chain links TRBV2 with TRBJ1-5, with 8 bases identical to TRBD1. The germline gives CDR1 SNHLY, CDR2 FYNNEI. Germline trimming cut 3 bases from V and 7 bases from J; bases unmatched to any gene: 5. The CDR3 loop spans 14 amino acids.

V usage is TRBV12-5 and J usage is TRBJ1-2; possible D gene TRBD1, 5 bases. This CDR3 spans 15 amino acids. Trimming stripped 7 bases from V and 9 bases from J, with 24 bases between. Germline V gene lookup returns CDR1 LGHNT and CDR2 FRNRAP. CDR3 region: CASALPRDQAVCYTF. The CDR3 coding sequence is TGTGCTAGTGCCCTTCCTAGGGACCAAGCCGTTTGCTACACCTTC.

CDR3 nucleotides: TGTGCCAGCAGCTTAGTCAACACTGAAGCTTTCTTT. This encodes CASSLVNTEAFF. V gene TRBV7-9 combines with J gene TRBJ1-1; D remains unclear. The germline V and J ends were trimmed by 1 base and 2 bases, with 2 bases remaining between them. The CDR3 is made up of 12 amino acids. CDR1 is SEHNR and CDR2 is FQNEAQ in the germline V gene (reference sequence).

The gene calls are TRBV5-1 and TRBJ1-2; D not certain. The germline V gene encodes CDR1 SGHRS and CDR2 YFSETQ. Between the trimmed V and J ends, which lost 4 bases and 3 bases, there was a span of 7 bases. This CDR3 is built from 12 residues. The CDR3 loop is CASSQADYGYTF. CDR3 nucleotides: TGCGCCAGCAGCCAGGCAGACTATGGCTACACCTTC.

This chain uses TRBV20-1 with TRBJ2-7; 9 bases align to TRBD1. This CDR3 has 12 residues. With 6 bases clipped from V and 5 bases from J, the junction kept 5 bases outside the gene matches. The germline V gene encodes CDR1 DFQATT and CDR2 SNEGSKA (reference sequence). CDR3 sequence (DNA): TGCAGTGCCGGGACAGGGTACAACGAGCAGTACTTC. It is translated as CSAGTGYNEQYF.

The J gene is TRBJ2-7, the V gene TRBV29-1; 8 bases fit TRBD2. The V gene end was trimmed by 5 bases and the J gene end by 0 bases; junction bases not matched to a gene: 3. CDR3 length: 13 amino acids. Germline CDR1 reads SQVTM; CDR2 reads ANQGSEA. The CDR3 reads CSVWLAGSYEQYF. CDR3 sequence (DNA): TGCAGCGTTTGGCTAGCGGGCTCCTACGAGCAGTACTTC.

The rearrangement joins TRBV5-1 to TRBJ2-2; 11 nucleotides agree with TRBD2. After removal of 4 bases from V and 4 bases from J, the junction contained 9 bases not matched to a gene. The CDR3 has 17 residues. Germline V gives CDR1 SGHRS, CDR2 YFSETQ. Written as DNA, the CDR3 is TGCGCCAGCAGCCCCTCACTAGCGGGGGCCGGCACCGGGGAGCTGTTTTTT. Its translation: CASSPSLAGAGTGELFF.

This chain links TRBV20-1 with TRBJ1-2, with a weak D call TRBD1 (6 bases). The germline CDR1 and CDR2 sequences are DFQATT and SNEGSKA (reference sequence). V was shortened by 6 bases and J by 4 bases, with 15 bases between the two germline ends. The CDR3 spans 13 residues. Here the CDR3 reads CSAPRQVGYGYTF. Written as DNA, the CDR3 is TGCAGTGCACCCCGACAGGTGGGCTATGGCTACACCTTC.

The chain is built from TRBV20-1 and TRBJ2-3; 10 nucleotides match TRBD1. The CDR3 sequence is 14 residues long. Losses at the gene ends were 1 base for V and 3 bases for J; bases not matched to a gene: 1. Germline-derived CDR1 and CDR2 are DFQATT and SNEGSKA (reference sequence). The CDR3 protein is CSARAGQGTDTQYF. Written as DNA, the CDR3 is TGCAGTGCTAGAGCGGGACAGGGGACAGATACGCAGTATTTT.

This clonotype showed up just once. The CDR3 DNA is TGTGCCACCGAGCGGTGGACAGGTGATCAGCCCCAGCATTTT. Its protein is CATERWTGDQPQHF. The chain employs TRBV10-3 and TRBJ1-5, with 7 bases identical to TRBD1. Per germline, CDR1 ENHRY and CDR2 SYGVKD. This CDR3 spans 14 amino acids. V trimming: 10 bases; J trimming: 5 bases; junction bases outside the gene matches: 11.

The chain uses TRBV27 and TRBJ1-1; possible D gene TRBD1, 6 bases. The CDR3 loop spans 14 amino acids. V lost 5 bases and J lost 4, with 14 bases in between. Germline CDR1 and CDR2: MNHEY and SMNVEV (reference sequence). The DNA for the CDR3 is TGTGCCAGCAGTCCAAGGGGAGGGGGCACTGAAGCTTTCTTT. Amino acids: CASSPRGGGTEAFF.

CDR3 protein: CSARSLTLGGYEQFF. The CDR3 DNA reads TGCAGTGCTAGATCCTTGACCTTAGGGGGCTATGAGCAGTTCTTC. The V and J genes are TRBV20-1 and TRBJ2-1; 7 bases are shared with TRBD1. This CDR3 has 15 amino acids. V lost 2 bases to trimming and J lost 8 bases; unmatched junction nucleotides: 12. Looked up from germline, CDR1 is DFQATT and CDR2 is SNEGSKA (reference sequence).

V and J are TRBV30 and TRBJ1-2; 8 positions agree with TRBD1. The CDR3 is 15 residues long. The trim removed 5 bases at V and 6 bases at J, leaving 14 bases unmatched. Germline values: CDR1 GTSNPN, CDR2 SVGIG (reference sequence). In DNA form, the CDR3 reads TGTGCCTGGCGTCCCCCGGACAGGGTAAAGGATGGCTACACCTTC. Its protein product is CAWRPPDRVKDGYTF.

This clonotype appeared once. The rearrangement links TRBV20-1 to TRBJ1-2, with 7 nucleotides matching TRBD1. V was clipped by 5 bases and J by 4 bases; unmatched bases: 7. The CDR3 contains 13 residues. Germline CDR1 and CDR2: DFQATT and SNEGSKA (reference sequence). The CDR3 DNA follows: TGCAGTGCTCATACAGGGGTTAGCTATGGCTACACCTTC. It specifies CSAHTGVSYGYTF.

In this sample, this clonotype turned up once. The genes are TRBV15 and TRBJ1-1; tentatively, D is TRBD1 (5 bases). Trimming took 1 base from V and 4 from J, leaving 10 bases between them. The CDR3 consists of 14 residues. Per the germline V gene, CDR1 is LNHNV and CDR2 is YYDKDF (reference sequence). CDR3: CATSRGETVTEAFF. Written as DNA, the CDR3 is TGTGCCACCAGCAGAGGGGAGACAGTCACTGAAGCTTTCTTT.

CDR3 nucleotides: TGTGCCAGCAGTCTGGACAGCAACTATGGCTACACCTTC. Protein sequence: CASSLDSNYGYTF. The chain employs TRBV28 and TRBJ1-2, with D possibly TRBD1 on 6 matching bases. Germline CDR1 reads MDHEN; CDR2 reads SYDVKM. The germline V and J ends were trimmed by 5 bases and 2 bases, with 9 bases remaining between them. CDR3 length: 13 residues.

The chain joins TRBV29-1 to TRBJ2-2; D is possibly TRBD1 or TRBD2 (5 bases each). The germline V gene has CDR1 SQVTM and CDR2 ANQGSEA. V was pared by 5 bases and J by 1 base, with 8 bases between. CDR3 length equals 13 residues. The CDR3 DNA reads TGCAGCGTTCGGGACGGGAACACCGGGGAGCTGTTTTTT. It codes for CSVRDGNTGELFF.

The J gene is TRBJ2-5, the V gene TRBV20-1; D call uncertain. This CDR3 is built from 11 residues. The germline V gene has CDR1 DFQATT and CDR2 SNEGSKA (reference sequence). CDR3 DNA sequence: TGCGTATTGAGAGGCCAAGAGACCCAGTACTTC. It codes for CVLRGQETQYF.

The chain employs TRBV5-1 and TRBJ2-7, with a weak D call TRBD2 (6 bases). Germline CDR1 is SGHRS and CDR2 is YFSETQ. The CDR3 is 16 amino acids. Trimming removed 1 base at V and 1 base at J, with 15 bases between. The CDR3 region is CASSLLLAGTSYEQYF. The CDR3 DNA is TGCGCCAGCAGCTTGTTGTTGGCCGGGACTTCCTACGAGCAGTACTTC.

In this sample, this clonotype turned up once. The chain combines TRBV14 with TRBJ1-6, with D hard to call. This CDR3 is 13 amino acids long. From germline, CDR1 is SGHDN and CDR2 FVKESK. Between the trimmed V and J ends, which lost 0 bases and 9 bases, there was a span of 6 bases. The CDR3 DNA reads TGTGCCAGCAGCCAAGAGGTCGGTTCACCCCTCCACTTT. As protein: CASSQEVGSPLHF.

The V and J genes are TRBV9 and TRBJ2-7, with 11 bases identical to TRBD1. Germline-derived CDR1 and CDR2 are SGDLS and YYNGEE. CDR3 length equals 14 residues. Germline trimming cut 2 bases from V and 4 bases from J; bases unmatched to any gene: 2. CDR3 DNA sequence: TGTGCCAGCAGCGTGGGACAGGGGGAGTACGAGCAGTACTTC. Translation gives CASSVGQGEYEQYF.

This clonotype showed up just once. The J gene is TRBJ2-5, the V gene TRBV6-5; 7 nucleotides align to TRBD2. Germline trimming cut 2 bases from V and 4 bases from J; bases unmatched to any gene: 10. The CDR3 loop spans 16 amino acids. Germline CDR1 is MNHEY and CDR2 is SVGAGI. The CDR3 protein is CASSYTPAGLGETQYF. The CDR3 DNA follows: TGTGCCAGCAGTTACACACCAGCGGGGTTGGGAGAGACCCAGTACTTC.

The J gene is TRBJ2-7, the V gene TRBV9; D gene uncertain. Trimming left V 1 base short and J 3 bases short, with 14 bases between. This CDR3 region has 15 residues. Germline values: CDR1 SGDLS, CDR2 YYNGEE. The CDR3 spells CASSVYGSPDYEQYF. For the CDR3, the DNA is TGTGCCAGCAGCGTATACGGGTCCCCTGACTACGAGCAGTACTTC.

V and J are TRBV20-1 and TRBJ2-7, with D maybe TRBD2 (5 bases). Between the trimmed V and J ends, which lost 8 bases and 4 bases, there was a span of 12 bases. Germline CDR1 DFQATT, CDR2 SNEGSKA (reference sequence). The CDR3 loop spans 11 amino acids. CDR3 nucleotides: TGCAGTCCCTTCTCGGGGTACGAGCAGTACTTC. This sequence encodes CSPFSGYEQYF.